These 23 T cell receptor beta chains were all obtained from the same sample, sequenced in a study of T cell responses to AZD1222 COVID-19 vaccine. Libraries were prepared by immunoSEQ multiplex PCR; TCRdb keeps only in-frame clonotypes and omits some of them. The table shows fewer than 150,000 clones, with 70% to 85% occurring only once. The sample consisted of peripheral blood, taken on day 0 of AZD1222 vaccination. These receptors were obtained from an adult in good health.

The rearrangement links TRBV5-1 to TRBJ1-2; weak D call: TRBD1 (6 bases). Germline V gene lookup returns CDR1 SGHRS and CDR2 YFSETQ. The V gene lost 0 bases and the J gene lost 10 bases, with 13 bases spanning the gap. CDR3 length: 13 residues. This CDR3 reads CASSLGTGMDYTF. Written as DNA, the CDR3 is TGCGCCAGCAGCTTGGGTACAGGGATGGACTACACCTTC.

The V and J genes are TRBV6-5 and TRBJ1-1; 9 nucleotides agree with TRBD1. Per germline, CDR1 MNHEY and CDR2 SVGAGI. The CDR3 loop spans 13 amino acids. V was clipped by 2 bases and J by 11 bases; unmatched bases: 6. The CDR3: CASSYARDRDAFF. The CDR3 DNA is TGTGCCAGCAGTTACGCCCGGGACAGGGACGCTTTCTTT.

The V call is TRBV13, the J call TRBJ2-5; 7 bases are shared with TRBD2. CDR3 length equals 15 residues. V lost 5 bases, J lost 3 bases, and 9 bases stayed unmatched. Germline V gene sequence: CDR1 PRHDT, CDR2 FYEKMQ (reference sequence). For the CDR3, the DNA is TGTGCCAGCAGCCGACTGGGAGGGGTGAAAGAGACCCAGTACTTC. Translating it yields CASSRLGGVKETQYF.

The rearrangement joins TRBV6-5 to TRBJ1-5, with D unresolved. CDR1 and CDR2 (germline): MNHEY, SVGAGI. The CDR3 spans 15 residues. Trimming removed 7 bases at V and 1 base at J, with 14 bases between. The CDR3 nucleotides are TGTGCCAGCAAAGGCCCGGGGAGCAGCAATCAGCCCCAGCATTTT. Amino acids: CASKGPGSSNQPQHF.

The table lists this clone with a count of one. V gene TRBV4-3 combines with J gene TRBJ2-2; no definite D call. The CDR3 totals 14 residues. Germline-derived CDR1 and CDR2 are LGHNA and YSLEER. V shed 3 bases and J shed 7 bases, with 12 bases lying between them. The CDR3 is CASSQSVFVGELFF. The CDR3 region has the DNA TGCGCCAGCAGCCAGTCCGTGTTTGTCGGGGAGCTGTTTTTT.

With respect to this clone: Here the CDR3 omits its conserved ending phenylalanine or tryptophan, so a read error is the likely source. The limits of the CDR3 on the DNA are not certain, so only TCRdb's listed CDR3 is given. The CDR3 is CASNKDFRA. The genes are TRBV19 and TRBJ2-7; the DNA was not used to check the table's D call, TRBD2. Germline CDR1 LNHDA, CDR2 SQIVND (reference sequence). The CDR3 adds up to 9 amino acids, both ends counted.

The V call is TRBV6-5, the J call TRBJ2-3; D is tentatively TRBD1 or TRBD2 (7 bases each). There are 13 residues in the CDR3. Germline values: CDR1 MNHEY, CDR2 SVGAGI. Trimming pared 5 bases from V and 11 bases from J, leaving 17 bases between. The DNA for the CDR3 is TGTGCCAGCAGTCCAGGGGGAGGGTTTGGGCAGTATTTT. This gives the protein CASSPGGGFGQYF.

V gene TRBV7-9 combines with J gene TRBJ1-3; 7 bases are shared with TRBD1. J gave up 0 bases and V 7 bases, and 12 bases lay outside the gene matches. The CDR3 is 17 residues long. Germline V lookup: CDR1 SEHNR, CDR2 FQNEAQ (reference sequence). In nucleotides, the CDR3 is TGTGCCAGCACCAAAGCGGACAGGCAAAGCTCTGGAAACACCATATATTTT. Its translation: CASTKADRQSSGNTIYF.

The chain is built from TRBV4-2 and TRBJ1-5; tentatively, D is TRBD1 (5 bases). Trimming cost V 0 bases and J 6 bases, with 6 bases left between them. The CDR3 sequence is 13 residues long. Looked up from germline, CDR1 is LGHNA and CDR2 is YNFKEQ. CDR3 in amino acids: CASSQDRGQPQHF. CDR3 DNA sequence: TGTGCCAGCAGCCAAGATAGGGGTCAGCCCCAGCATTTT.

V gene TRBV6-5 combines with J gene TRBJ1-3; D remains ambiguous. Trimming took 10 bases from V and 4 from J, leaving 14 bases between them. Germline CDR1 MNHEY, CDR2 SVGAGI. There are 13 residues in the CDR3. The CDR3: CATTLRPGNTIYF. CDR3 nucleotide sequence: TGTGCCACCACACTAAGACCCGGAAACACCATATATTTT.

The chain links TRBV5-1 to TRBJ2-7; 7 bases agree with TRBD2. From germline, CDR1 is SGHRS and CDR2 YFSETQ. The CDR3 is 15 amino acids. V lost 4 bases and J lost 7; bases outside the gene matches: 14. The CDR3 loop reads CASSGRDSGTTEQYF. DNA of the CDR3: TGCGCCAGCAGCGGGAGGGATAGCGGTACGACGGAGCAGTACTTC.

The V and J genes are TRBV28 and TRBJ2-1; D possibly matches TRBD1 or TRBD2 (6 bases each). Trimming left V 3 bases short and J 5 bases short, with 20 bases between. The CDR3 loop spans 17 amino acids. Germline V gene lookup returns CDR1 MDHEN and CDR2 SYDVKM. DNA for the CDR3: TGTGCCAGCAGTTTTCAGGGGAGCGGCGGGAAGAACAATGAGCAGTTCTTC. Translation gives CASSFQGSGGKNNEQFF.

The chain links TRBV4-2 to TRBJ2-1, with 9 bases that match TRBD2. The V segment lost 4 bases and the J segment 0 bases; nucleotides outside the gene matches: 4. Germline V gene lookup returns CDR1 LGHNA and CDR2 YNFKEQ. The CDR3 contains 16 residues. The CDR3 is CASSPSGESSYNEQFF. CDR3 bases: TGTGCCAGCAGCCCTAGCGGGGAAAGCTCCTACAATGAGCAGTTCTTC.

This clone was recorded only once. This CDR3 is CASSLAQSYEQYF. In DNA, the CDR3 is TGCGCCAGCAGCTTGGCACAGTCCTACGAGCAGTACTTC. The V gene is TRBV5-1, the J gene TRBJ2-7; D is ambiguous. This CDR3 has 13 amino acids. V lost 0 bases, J lost 1 base, and 5 bases lay in between. The germline gives CDR1 SGHRS, CDR2 YFSETQ.

Worth noting for this clone: The same CDR3 can be traced to other DNA sequences in this sample. The V and J genes are TRBV9 and TRBJ1-2, with D possibly matching TRBD1 (6 bases). V was trimmed by 3 bases and J by 5 bases, leaving 8 bases between them. The germline V gene encodes CDR1 SGDLS and CDR2 YYNGEE. CDR3 length: 12 residues. This CDR3 is CASSAGTYGYTF. CDR3 bases: TGTGCCAGCAGCGCCGGGACATATGGCTACACCTTC.

V is TRBV11-2 and J is TRBJ1-3; unclear D gene. Germline V gene data show CDR1 as SGHAT and CDR2 as FQNNGV. Trimming removed 1 base from V and 0 bases from J, with 7 bases in between. CDR3 length: 15 residues. CDR3: CASSLGPSSGNTIYF. DNA of the CDR3: TGTGCCAGCAGCTTAGGCCCAAGCTCTGGAAACACCATATATTTT.

A note on this clone: An end of the junction differs from the germline gene, which may be a read error. This chain uses TRBV5-1 with TRBJ2-2; possibly TRBD1 for D (5 bases). This CDR3 comprises 15 residues. Germline CDR1 and CDR2: SGHRS and YFSETQ. The CDR3 nucleotides are TGCGCCAGCAGGTTGGGGCCGGTGAACACCGGGGAGCTGTTTTTT. Amino acid sequence: CASRLGPVNTGELFF.

V gene TRBV5-1 combines with J gene TRBJ2-2; D possibly corresponds to TRBD1 (5 bases). The CDR3 loop spans 15 amino acids. Germline V gene sequence: CDR1 SGHRS, CDR2 YFSETQ. V gave up 2 bases and J gave up 4 bases, with 12 bases separating them. CDR3 DNA: TGCGCCAGCAGCTTCCAGGCAGGGTTCACCGGGGAGCTGTTTTTT. Translation: CASSFQAGFTGELFF.

The table lists this clone with a few counts. The rearrangement uses TRBV3-1 (or the pseudogene TRBV3-2) and TRBJ1-2; D is unresolved. CDR1 and CDR2 from the germline V gene are LGHDT and YNNKEL (reference sequence). The CDR3 totals 16 residues. V lost 0 bases and J 4 bases, leaving 15 bases between the germline ends. DNA of the CDR3: TGTGCCAGCAGCCAAGATTGGGTGGCGACTACCTATGGCTACACCTTC. It specifies CASSQDWVATTYGYTF.

The chain has TRBV14 and TRBJ1-3, with 7 bases matching TRBD1. CDR1 and CDR2 from the germline V gene are SGHDN and FVKESK. The CDR3 consists of 16 residues. V trimming: 6 bases; J trimming: 4 bases; junction bases outside the gene matches: 12. The CDR3 protein is CASRLRQGTPGNTIYF. In DNA, the CDR3 is TGTGCCAGCAGACTAAGACAGGGAACGCCCGGAAACACCATATATTTT.

There are many counts of this clone. The gene calls are TRBV14 and TRBJ2-2, with 7 bases lining up with TRBD1. The V gene end was trimmed by 4 bases and the J gene end by 3 bases; junction bases not matched to a gene: 5. CDR3 size: 15 residues. Germline V gene sequence: CDR1 SGHDN, CDR2 FVKESK. The CDR3 DNA is TGTGCCAGCAGCCTTCTAGGGGGCTACACCGGGGAGCTGTTTTTT. The encoded protein is CASSLLGGYTGELFF.

This clone was seen a single time. The rearrangement uses TRBV19 and TRBJ2-7; a possible D gene is TRBD1 (6 bases). This CDR3 is built from 12 residues. Germline CDR1 and CDR2: LNHDA and SQIVND (reference sequence). Trimming removed 10 bases from V and 1 base from J, with 11 bases in between. CDR3 sequence (DNA): TGTGCCACCATCGGACAGTCCTACGAGCAGTACTTC. Amino acid sequence: CATIGQSYEQYF.

The rearrangement uses TRBV7-8 and TRBJ1-5, with D perhaps matching TRBD1 (5 bases). Trimming pared 2 bases from V and 5 bases from J, leaving 16 bases between. CDR1 and CDR2 (germline): SGHVS, FQNEAQ. CDR3 length equals 16 residues. Written as DNA, the CDR3 is TGTGCCAGCAGCTTACTGGGCGTAGGAGGGGATCAGCCCCAGCATTTT. This translates into CASSLLGVGGDQPQHF.